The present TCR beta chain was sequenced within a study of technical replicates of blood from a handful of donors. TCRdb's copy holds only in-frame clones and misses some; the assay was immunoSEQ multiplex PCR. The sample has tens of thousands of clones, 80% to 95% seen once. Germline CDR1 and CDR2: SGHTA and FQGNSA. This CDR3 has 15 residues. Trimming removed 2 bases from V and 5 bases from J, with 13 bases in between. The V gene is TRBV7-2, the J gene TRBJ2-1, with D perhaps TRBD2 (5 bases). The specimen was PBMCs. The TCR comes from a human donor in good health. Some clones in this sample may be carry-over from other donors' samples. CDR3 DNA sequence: TGTGCCAGCAGCTTACGGGCGGGCCTAAACAATGAGCAGTTCTTC. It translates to CASSLRAGLNNEQFF.